The 21 T cell receptor beta chains presented below share a single source sample, sequenced in a study of Graves' ophthalmopathy and Graves' hyperthyroidism. Amplified material comprised TCR beta CDR3 regions derived from RNA transcripts. First-round RT-PCR with HTBI primers preceded a second-round multiplex PCR. TCRdb re-analysed the multiplex PCR reads in MiXCR, keeping a single row per CDR3 protein. The sample lists about 390,000 distinct CDR3 sequences, roughly 17% occurring once. The source material was peripheral blood. The receptor set was obtained from an adult woman with stable Graves' hyperthyroidism.

This clonotype occurred many times. This chain uses TRBV6-2 or TRBV6-3 with TRBJ2-2, with 11 bases aligning to TRBD2. The CDR3 consists of 20 residues. V was clipped by 5 bases and J by 2 bases; unmatched bases: 16. CDR1 MNHEY and CDR2 SVGEGT come from the germline V gene. The CDR3 here is CASSTTILAGGPGNTGELFF. CDR3 coding DNA: TGTGCCAGCAGTACAACCATTTTAGCGGGAGGGCCCGGAAACACCGGGGAGCTGTTTTTT.

This chain joins TRBV25-1 and TRBJ1-5; 7 bases align to TRBD1. Losses at the gene ends were 6 bases for V and 5 bases for J; bases not matched to a gene: 7. The germline V gene encodes CDR1 MGHDK and CDR2 SYGVNS. This CDR3 comprises 14 residues. For the CDR3, the DNA is TGTGCCAGCAGGCCGACAGGGCGCGATCAGCCCCAGCATTTT. This sequence encodes CASRPTGRDQPQHF.

This clonotype was recorded at least ten times. The chain links TRBV6-1 to TRBJ1-5; D gene uncertain. Germline V CDR1 and CDR2: MNHNS, SASEGT. The CDR3 covers 16 residues. Trimming took 3 bases from V and 5 from J, leaving 17 bases between them. CDR3 region: CASSESPRSRHQPQHF. CDR3 sequence (DNA): TGTGCCAGCAGTGAGAGCCCCCGGTCCCGACATCAGCCCCAGCATTTT.

This clonotype has a count of ten or more. This chain joins TRBV6-2 or TRBV6-3 and TRBJ2-3; D call uncertain. Germline values: CDR1 MNHEY, CDR2 SVGEGT. CDR3 length equals 16 residues. V lost 4 bases and J lost 2, with 16 bases in between. For the CDR3, the DNA is TGTGCCAGCAGTTTAGAGATATCGCCCTACACAGATACGCAGTATTTT. Protein sequence: CASSLEISPYTDTQYF.

This clonotype was counted many times. The chain couples TRBV3-1 to TRBJ2-5; 11 nucleotides align to TRBD2. Germline assignment: CDR1 LGHDT and CDR2 YNNKEL (reference sequence). The CDR3 runs 15 residues. V lost 1 base to trimming and J lost 7 bases; unmatched junction nucleotides: 5. This CDR3 reads CASSQATSGRLTQYF. The CDR3 DNA follows: TGTGCCAGCAGCCAAGCCACTAGCGGGAGACTGACCCAGTACTTC.

The sample holds many counts of this clonotype. V and J are TRBV6-2 or TRBV6-3 and TRBJ2-7, with D perhaps TRBD2 (6 bases). The CDR3 totals 15 residues. The germline CDR1 and CDR2 sequences are MNHEY and SVGEGT. The V end was cut by 2 bases, the J end by 6 bases, with 17 bases between. The DNA for the CDR3 is TGTGCCAGCAGTTACGTGGCGGGGATTACCTTCGAGCAGTACTTC. This codes for CASSYVAGITFEQYF.

This clonotype was observed many times. This sequence may be a read error, since a much larger clone differs from it by one base. The CDR3 loop reads CASSYLHRGGIKYF. The CDR3, as DNA: TGTGCCAGCAGTTACCTACACAGGGGGGGCATTAAGTACTTC. This chain links TRBV6-2 or TRBV6-3 with TRBJ2-4; D is perhaps TRBD1 (8 bases). The CDR3 loop spans 14 amino acids. Germline V CDR1 and CDR2: MNHEY, SVGEGT.

At least ten counts were recorded for this clonotype. The chain is built from TRBV6-5 and TRBJ1-2; tentative D call: TRBD1 (5 bases). Germline CDR1 MNHEY, CDR2 SVGAGI. The CDR3 has 13 amino acids. V dropped 8 bases and J dropped 7 bases, with 17 bases sitting between them. The CDR3 DNA follows: TGTGCCAGCGACGACACTACAGGATTTGGCTACACCTTC. It encodes CASDDTTGFGYTF.

This clonotype was observed a handful of times. The gene calls are TRBV29-1 and TRBJ2-3, with a weak D call TRBD2 (5 bases). CDR1 and CDR2 from the germline V gene are SQVTM and ANQGSEA. V was trimmed by 5 bases and J by 5 bases, leaving 11 bases between them. This CDR3 region has 12 residues. The CDR3 nucleotides are TGCAGCGTTCCGTTCGGAGGAGATACGCAGTATTTT. Its protein is CSVPFGGDTQYF.

This chain uses TRBV5-1 with TRBJ2-5; perhaps TRBD2 as D (5 bases). The CDR3 runs 16 residues. Between the trimmed V and J ends, which lost 0 bases and 2 bases, there was a span of 14 bases. Germline lookup yields CDR1 SGHRS and CDR2 YFSETQ. The DNA for the CDR3 is TGCGCCAGCAGCTTGGGCGGGTTGGTGTGGCAAGAGACCCAGTACTTC. This gives the protein CASSLGGLVWQETQYF.

This clonotype has ten or more counts. The chain carries TRBV27 and TRBJ2-2, with D maybe TRBD1 (6 bases). CDR3 size: 16 residues. V was cut by 5 bases and J by 2 bases, with 15 bases left in between. The V gene's germline CDR1 is MNHEY and CDR2 SMNVEV (reference sequence). In nucleotides, the CDR3 is TGTGCCAGCAGTCCATTAACAGGGATTAACACCGGGGAGCTGTTTTTT. Encoded protein: CASSPLTGINTGELFF.

This clonotype has at least ten counts. The chain joins TRBV11-2 to TRBJ2-5; D ambiguous. This CDR3 spans 13 amino acids. V was pared by 0 bases and J by 7 bases, with 9 bases between. CDR1 and CDR2 from the germline V gene are SGHAT and FQNNGV. The CDR3 sequence is CASSLEGSGTQYF. The CDR3, as DNA: TGTGCCAGCAGCTTAGAGGGGTCGGGGACCCAGTACTTC.

This clonotype was seen ten or more times. The V gene is TRBV24-1, the J gene TRBJ2-2; tentative D call: TRBD2 (6 bases). V lost 5 bases and J 5 bases, leaving 14 bases between the germline ends. This CDR3 region has 15 residues. Germline CDR1 is KGHDR and CDR2 is SFDVKD. DNA for the CDR3: TGTGCCACCAGTGGCGTCGGGGCGGGGACCGGGGAGCTGTTTTTT. Its translation: CATSGVGAGTGELFF.

In this sample, this clonotype turned up many times. This chain uses TRBV9 with TRBJ1-1, with no clear D. CDR3 length: 14 residues. Germline V lookup: CDR1 SGDLS, CDR2 YYNGEE. V dropped 2 bases and J dropped 4 bases, with 12 bases sitting between them. The CDR3 reads CASSVGSGATEAFF. The DNA of the CDR3 is TGTGCCAGCAGCGTTGGGAGCGGAGCCACTGAAGCTTTCTTT.

This clonotype was picked up many times. This rearrangement joins TRBV28 to TRBJ2-7; D gene ambiguous. There are 12 residues in the CDR3. V was pared by 1 base and J by 7 bases, with 8 bases between. Germline CDR1 is MDHEN and CDR2 is SYDVKM. The CDR3 here is CASSLSVEEQYF. CDR3 in DNA: TGTGCCAGCAGTTTATCTGTGGAGGAGCAGTACTTC. The full variable domain, in which reference TRBV28 and TRBJ2-7 provide the parts outside the CDR3, is DVKVTQSSRYLVKRTGEKVFLECVQDMDHENMFWYRQDPGLGLRLIYFSYDVKMKEKGDIPEGYSVSREKKERFSLILESASTNQTSMYLCASSLSVEEQYFGPGTRLTVT.

The chain has TRBV6-1 and TRBJ2-7, with TRBD2 matching 14 bases. Germline assignment: CDR1 MNHNS and CDR2 SASEGT. V dropped 6 bases and J dropped 1; count of bases not matched to a gene: 2. This CDR3 has 15 amino acids. Here the CDR3 DNA reads TGTGCCAGCAGGGGACTAGCGGGAGAATCCTACGAGCAGTACTTC. Its protein product is CASRGLAGESYEQYF.

This clonotype came up many times. The V call is TRBV5-1, the J call TRBJ2-2; D is uncertain. V dropped 0 bases and J dropped 2 bases, with 14 bases sitting between them. The CDR3 extends over 17 amino acids. Per the germline V gene, CDR1 is SGHRS and CDR2 is YFSETQ. This chain's CDR3 is CASSLDARGRNTGELFF. The DNA of the CDR3 is TGCGCCAGCAGCTTGGATGCTCGCGGAAGAAACACCGGGGAGCTGTTTTTT.

This clonotype was seen more than once but under ten times. V is TRBV3-1 and J is TRBJ2-2, with 13 bases lining up with TRBD2. Germline V gene lookup returns CDR1 LGHDT and CDR2 YNNKEL (reference sequence). Germline trimming cut 1 base from V and 7 bases from J; bases unmatched to any gene: 15. The CDR3 is made up of 20 amino acids. This CDR3 reads CASSQAPTSGRPAVGGELFF. CDR3 coding DNA: TGTGCCAGCAGCCAAGCTCCGACTAGCGGGAGGCCGGCCGTGGGCGGGGAGCTGTTTTTT.

The chain links TRBV6-1 to TRBJ1-1; no definite D call. V gave up 5 bases and J gave up 2 bases, with 6 bases separating them. From germline, CDR1 is MNHNS and CDR2 SASEGT. The CDR3 contains 12 residues. The CDR3 protein is CASSRQNTEAFF. CDR3 DNA sequence: TGTGCCAGCAGTAGACAAAACACTGAAGCTTTCTTT.

This clonotype was seen at least ten times. This chain uses TRBV25-1 with TRBJ2-5; D not certain. This CDR3 is built from 15 residues. The germline V and J ends were trimmed by 5 bases and 5 bases, with 18 bases remaining between them. CDR1 is MGHDK, CDR2 SYGVNS, per germline. The CDR3 spells CASSHTGTLGETQYF. As DNA, the CDR3 is TGTGCCAGCAGTCACACGGGTACTTTGGGGGAGACCCAGTACTTC.

This clonotype was observed many times. The rearrangement uses TRBV12-3 or TRBV12-4 and TRBJ2-4; TRBD1 aligns across 9 bases. Trimming removed 1 base from V and 0 bases from J; junction bases left unmatched: 1. CDR3 length: 16 residues. CDR3 in DNA: TGTGCCAGCAGTTTAGGGGACAGGGTAGCCAAAAACATTCAGTACTTC. Translated: CASSLGDRVAKNIQYF.